A single sample gave rise to the 7 T cell receptor beta chains below, sequenced in a study of Graves' ophthalmopathy and Graves' hyperthyroidism. Beta-chain TCR CDR3 regions were amplified from RNA transcripts. The workflow started with a first-round RT-PCR run with HTBI primers and then moved on to a second-round multiplex PCR. TCRdb passed the multiplex PCR reads through MiXCR, listing each CDR3 protein once. Of about 500,000 distinct CDR3 sequences in the sample, under 45% were seen once. The sample consisted of peripheral blood or thyroid tissue (not recorded which). The receptor set was obtained from an adult man with Graves' hyperthyroidism.

The table lists this clonotype with many counts. The genes are TRBV6-1 and TRBJ2-7, with D tentatively TRBD1 or TRBD2 (6 bases each). V lost 2 bases and J lost 3, with 8 bases in between. Germline V gene data show CDR1 as MNHNS and CDR2 as SASEGT. The CDR3 is 13 amino acids. CDR3: CASSERGVYEQYF. CDR3 sequence (DNA): TGTGCCAGCAGTGAAAGGGGGGTCTACGAGCAGTACTTC.

CDR3 sequence: CASSYEGGLDNEQFF. The CDR3 nucleotides are TGTGCCAGCAGCTATGAGGGAGGCCTGGACAATGAGCAGTTCTTC. The rearrangement joins TRBV5-6 to TRBJ2-1, with a weak D call TRBD2 (6 bases). V lost 3 bases, J lost 5 bases, and 15 bases lay in between. Looked up from germline, CDR1 is SGHDT and CDR2 is YYEEEE. The CDR3 consists of 15 residues.

There are many counts of this clonotype. The rearrangement joins TRBV2 to TRBJ1-2; 11 bases are shared with TRBD1. The V gene's germline CDR1 is SNHLY and CDR2 FYNNEI. Germline trimming cut 0 bases from V and 2 bases from J; bases unmatched to any gene: 5. The CDR3 sequence is 17 residues long. The CDR3 DNA sequence: TGTGCCAGCAGTGAAGCACTGGGACAGGGGGTCAACTATGGCTACACCTTC. Translated: CASSEALGQGVNYGYTF.

V and J are TRBV2 and TRBJ1-1, with D possibly matching TRBD1 (5 bases). Trimming took 6 bases from V and 1 from J, leaving 9 bases between them. Germline V CDR1 and CDR2: SNHLY, FYNNEI. CDR3 size: 13 residues. Here the CDR3 reads CASRSGQNTEAFF. For the CDR3, the DNA is TGTGCCAGCAGGAGCGGACAGAACACTGAAGCTTTCTTT.

In its sample, this clonotype was seen many times. The genes are TRBV6-1 and TRBJ1-5; perhaps TRBD1 as D (5 bases). Between the trimmed V and J ends, which lost 2 bases and 6 bases, there was a span of 11 bases. CDR3 length: 14 residues. Germline V gene lookup returns CDR1 MNHNS and CDR2 SASEGT. CDR3 loop: CASSEWGGAQPQHF. For the CDR3, the DNA is TGTGCCAGCAGTGAATGGGGTGGGGCTCAGCCCCAGCATTTT.

The table lists this clonotype with a few counts. This chain uses TRBV28 with TRBJ1-1; TRBD1 is a possible D gene (5 bases). Trimming pared 3 bases from V and 4 bases from J, leaving 9 bases between. The germline V gene encodes CDR1 MDHEN and CDR2 SYDVKM. CDR3 length: 13 amino acids. The CDR3 sequence is CASSFRDRTEAFF. For the CDR3, the DNA is TGTGCCAGCAGTTTCAGGGATCGCACTGAAGCTTTCTTT.

This clonotype appeared once. The rearrangement joins TRBV7-2 to TRBJ2-5; 9 positions match TRBD1. The last part of the DNA fits TRBJ2-1 better; the J call may be wrong. This CDR3 contains 17 residues. Germline V CDR1 and CDR2: SGHTA, FQGNSA. The CDR3 nucleotides read TGTGCCAGCAGCTTAGTCGTGACAGGGGGTTCATACAATGAGCAGTTCTTC. Its protein is CASSLVVTGGSYNEQFF.